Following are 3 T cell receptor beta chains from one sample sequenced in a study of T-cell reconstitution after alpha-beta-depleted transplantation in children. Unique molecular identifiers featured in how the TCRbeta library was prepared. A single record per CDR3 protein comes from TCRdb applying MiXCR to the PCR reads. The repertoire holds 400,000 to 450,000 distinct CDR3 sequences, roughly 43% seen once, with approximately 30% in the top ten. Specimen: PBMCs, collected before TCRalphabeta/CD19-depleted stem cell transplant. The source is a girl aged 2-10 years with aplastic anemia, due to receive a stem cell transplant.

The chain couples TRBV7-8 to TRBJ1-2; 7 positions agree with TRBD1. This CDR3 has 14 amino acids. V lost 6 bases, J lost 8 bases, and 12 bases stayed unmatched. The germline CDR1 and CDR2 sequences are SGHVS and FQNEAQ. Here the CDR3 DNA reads TGTGCCAGCAGTCAACCGGAGGGCAGGGGGGGCTACACCTTC. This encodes CASSQPEGRGGYTF.

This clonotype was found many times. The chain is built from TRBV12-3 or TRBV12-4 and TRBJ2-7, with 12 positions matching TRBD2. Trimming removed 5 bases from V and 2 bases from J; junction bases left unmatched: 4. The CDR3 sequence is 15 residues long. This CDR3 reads CASSMTSGSPYEQYF. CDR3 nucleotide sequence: TGTGCCAGCAGTATGACTAGCGGGAGCCCCTACGAGCAGTACTTC.

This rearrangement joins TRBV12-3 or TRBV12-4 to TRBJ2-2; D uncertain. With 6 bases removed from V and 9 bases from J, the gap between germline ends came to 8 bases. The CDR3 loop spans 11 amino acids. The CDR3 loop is CASSIHRELFF. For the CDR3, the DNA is TGTGCCAGCAGCATACACCGGGAGCTGTTTTTT.